Listed here is a single T cell receptor beta chain. From germline, CDR1 is SGHDN and CDR2 FVKESK. V was pared by 2 bases and J by 0 bases, with 11 bases between. The CDR3 covers 16 residues. This entry comes from a study of response to subunit inactivated influenza vaccine. Each CDR3 protein gets one entry after TCRdb re-called the RT-PCR reads with MiXCR. This sample yields roughly 700,000 distinct CDR3 sequences, of which around 14% are seen a single time; approximately 10% belongs to the top ten. The gene calls are TRBV14 and TRBJ2-1; tentatively, D is TRBD2 (6 bases). This sample comprised PBMCs from blood, obtained 11 to 12 days after vaccination. The sequence derives from a man aged 45-65 years who received an inactivated influenza vaccine. This chain's CDR3 is CASSQLARSSYNEQFF. As DNA, the CDR3 is TGTGCCAGCAGCCAACTAGCGCGCAGCTCCTACAATGAGCAGTTCTTC. Supplemented by reference TRBV14 and TRBJ2-1, the full variable domain reads EAGVTQFPSHSVIEKGQTVTLRCDPISGHDNLYWYRRVMGKEIKFLLHFVKESKQDESGMPNNRFLAERTGGTYSTLKVQPAELEDSGVYFCASSQLARSSYNEQFFGPGTRLTVL.